The 20 T cell receptor beta chains listed next were all sequenced from one sample in a study of blood T cell repertoires in COVID-19. Sequenced by immunoSEQ multiplex PCR; TCRdb stores in-frame clones only, minus some. Here the sample spans some 180,000 clones, approximately 84% being singletons. The sequenced material came from peripheral blood. These receptors were taken from a human donor in a cohort sampled during active COVID-19.

The chain recombines TRBV11-2 with TRBJ1-2, with TRBD1 matching 7 bases. Germline lookup yields CDR1 SGHAT and CDR2 FQNNGV. J gave up 3 bases and V 3 bases, and 1 base lay outside the gene matches. This CDR3 is 13 amino acids long. DNA of the CDR3: TGTGCCAGCAGCTTTACAGGGGACTATGGCTACACCTTC. It yields the protein CASSFTGDYGYTF.

The rearrangement joins TRBV5-5 to TRBJ1-2, with unresolved D. Trimming stripped 2 bases from V and 1 base from J, with 9 bases between. Per the germline V gene, CDR1 is SGHKS and CDR2 is YYEKEE (reference sequence). The CDR3 runs to 14 residues. CDR3 nucleotides: TGTGCCAGCAGCTTCCAACAGCATAACTATGGCTACACCTTC. Residues: CASSFQQHNYGYTF.

The rearrangement links TRBV11-1 to TRBJ2-7, with 10 bases that match TRBD2. V lost 1 base to trimming and J lost 3 bases; unmatched junction nucleotides: 3. The CDR3 is made up of 15 amino acids. Germline V gene lookup returns CDR1 SGHAT and CDR2 FQDESV (reference sequence). CDR3 in DNA: TGTGCCAGCAGCTTAGGTAGGACTAGCGGCTACGAGCAGTACTTC. The encoded protein is CASSLGRTSGYEQYF.

The J gene is TRBJ2-1, the V gene TRBV5-1; tentative D call: TRBD2 (6 bases). The ends were cut back, 0 bases at V and 7 bases at J, with 14 bases in the middle. In germline, CDR1 is SGHRS, CDR2 YFSETQ. This CDR3 is 15 amino acids long. The CDR3 nucleotides are TGCGCCAGCAGCTTGGCCGGGTTAGCGGAAAATGAGCAGTTCTTC. Its translation is CASSLAGLAENEQFF.

CDR3 sequence (DNA): TGCGCCAGCAGACAGGGAAGAAGTTACGAGCAGTACTTC. Translation: CASRQGRSYEQYF. The rearrangement links TRBV5-1 to TRBJ2-7, with D possibly matching TRBD1 (6 bases). The V gene lost 5 bases and the J gene lost 4 bases, with 13 bases spanning the gap. Germline values: CDR1 SGHRS, CDR2 YFSETQ. The CDR3 contains 13 residues. Using reference TRBV5-1 and TRBJ2-7 for the parts outside the CDR3, the full variable domain is KAGVTQTPRYLIKTRGQQVTLSCSPISGHRSVSWYQQTPGQGLQFLFEYFSETQRNKGNFPGRFSGRQFSNSRSEMNVSTLELGDSALYLCASRQGRSYEQYFGPGTRLTVT.

The CDR3 protein is CAWSVFRINEQFF. DNA for the CDR3: TGTGCCTGGAGTGTGTTCAGAATTAATGAGCAGTTCTTC. V is TRBV30 and J is TRBJ2-1; D call uncertain. V lost 0 bases and J lost 7, with 10 bases in between. This CDR3 contains 13 residues. Germline V gene data show CDR1 as GTSNPN and CDR2 as SVGIG (reference sequence).

This chain uses TRBV11-2 with TRBJ2-3; 8 nucleotides line up with TRBD2. The trim removed 1 base at V and 0 bases at J, leaving 6 bases unmatched. Germline values: CDR1 SGHAT, CDR2 FQNNGV. This CDR3 is 17 amino acids long. The CDR3 spells CASSLGRGATSTDTQYF. In nucleotides, the CDR3 is TGTGCCAGCAGCTTAGGGCGGGGGGCAACTAGCACAGATACGCAGTATTTT.

V usage is TRBV7-3 and J usage is TRBJ2-1; 13 bases fit TRBD2. CDR3 length: 14 residues. Per the germline V gene, CDR1 is SGHTA and CDR2 is FQGTGA. The V gene end was trimmed by 5 bases and the J gene end by 9 bases; junction bases not matched to a gene: 4. This CDR3 reads CASSPRTSGGEQFF. CDR3 coding DNA: TGTGCCAGCAGCCCCCGGACTAGCGGGGGTGAGCAGTTCTTC.

V usage is TRBV9 and J usage is TRBJ1-1; TRBD1 is a possible D gene (6 bases). The V and J ends lost 6 bases and 2 bases respectively, with 14 bases between them. There are 14 residues in the CDR3. CDR1 and CDR2 (germline): SGDLS, YYNGEE. The CDR3 nucleotides read TGTGCCAGCACCGAAACAGGGCTAAACACTGAAGCTTTCTTT. This gives the protein CASTETGLNTEAFF.

The V call is TRBV5-4, the J call TRBJ2-1; maybe TRBD2 (5 bases). The CDR3 runs to 16 residues. Germline V CDR1 and CDR2: SGHNT, YYREEE (reference sequence). V was cut by 3 bases and J by 6 bases, with 19 bases left in between. The CDR3 DNA is TGTGCCAGCAGCTACCCGGGGTTGAGACACGGCAATGAGCAGTTCTTC. It specifies CASSYPGLRHGNEQFF.

The rearrangement links TRBV5-1 to TRBJ2-2; the match to TRBD1 covers 7 bases. This CDR3 is 15 amino acids long. CDR1 is SGHRS, CDR2 YFSETQ, per germline. V lost 4 bases and J lost 3; bases outside the gene matches: 6. CDR3 sequence reads: CASSHRGRDTGELFF. In DNA form, the CDR3 reads TGCGCCAGCAGCCACAGGGGTCGGGACACCGGGGAGCTGTTTTTT. The full variable domain, in which reference TRBV5-1 and TRBJ2-2 provide the parts outside the CDR3, is KAGVTQTPRYLIKTRGQQVTLSCSPISGHRSVSWYQQTPGQGLQFLFEYFSETQRNKGNFPGRFSGRQFSNSRSEMNVSTLELGDSALYLCASSHRGRDTGELFFGEGSRLTVL.

This clone has a handful of counts. The chain recombines TRBV5-1 with TRBJ2-2, with a tentative D call TRBD1 (6 bases). With 3 bases removed from V and 0 bases from J, the gap between germline ends came to 9 bases. Per germline, CDR1 SGHRS and CDR2 YFSETQ. The CDR3 contains 15 residues. The CDR3 DNA reads TGCGCCAGCAGCTATGACAGGTCGAACACCGGGGAGCTGTTTTTT. Its protein product is CASSYDRSNTGELFF.

The rearrangement links TRBV2 to TRBJ1-5, with a tentative D call TRBD1 (6 bases). Germline CDR1 reads SNHLY; CDR2 reads FYNNEI. The V end lost 6 bases, the J end lost 2 bases, and 14 bases lay between the germline ends. The CDR3 has 15 amino acids. This CDR3 reads CASRSREGGNQPQHF. The CDR3 region has the DNA TGTGCCAGCAGGTCCAGGGAGGGGGGCAATCAGCCCCAGCATTTT.

This chain uses TRBV18 with TRBJ1-1, with 12 bases aligning to TRBD1. Germline V lookup: CDR1 KGHSH, CDR2 LQKENI. CDR3 size: 15 residues. V dropped 3 bases and J dropped 8; count of bases not matched to a gene: 7. This CDR3 is CASSPGQGARKEAFF. The CDR3 DNA sequence: TGTGCCAGCTCACCGGGACAGGGGGCTCGGAAAGAAGCTTTCTTT.

This clone was counted once. The V call is TRBV27, the J call TRBJ2-7, with 9 bases identical to TRBD1. Trimming took 4 bases from V and 4 from J; bases not matched to a gene: 8. CDR1 and CDR2 (germline): MNHEY, SMNVEV (reference sequence). This CDR3 region has 15 residues. CDR3 coding DNA: TGTGCCAGCAGTTCCGGGACAGGGTTTGGTTACGAGCAGTACTTC. As protein: CASSSGTGFGYEQYF.

V gene TRBV10-2 combines with J gene TRBJ2-1; 7 nucleotides agree with TRBD1. Germline V gives CDR1 WSHSY, CDR2 SAAADI. Trimming removed 7 bases from V and 3 bases from J; junction bases left unmatched: 12. The CDR3 contains 16 residues. The CDR3 DNA sequence: TGCGCCAGCACCGTAGAGGGGGCATTTGGCTACAATGAGCAGTTCTTC. This translates into CASTVEGAFGYNEQFF.

A remark on this clone: Other nucleotide sequences in the sample specify the same CDR3. The chain employs TRBV3-1 (or the pseudogene TRBV3-2) and TRBJ2-3; 14 nucleotides agree with TRBD2. CDR3 length: 15 residues. V lost 3 bases and J lost 4; bases outside the gene matches: 0. Germline V gene sequence: CDR1 LGHDT, CDR2 YNNKEL (reference sequence). In nucleotides, the CDR3 is TGTGCCAGCAGCCAGACTAGCGGGGGGGCAGATACGCAGTATTTT. Translated, it gives CASSQTSGGADTQYF.

This chain connects TRBV6-5 to TRBJ2-7, with 10 bases matching TRBD1. Germline trimming cut 6 bases from V and 6 bases from J; bases unmatched to any gene: 8. Germline CDR1 MNHEY, CDR2 SVGAGI. The CDR3 totals 14 residues. CDR3 amino acids: CASSFGQGGGEQYF. For the CDR3, the DNA is TGTGCCAGCAGCTTCGGACAGGGGGGGGGCGAGCAGTACTTC.

The CDR3 here is CASSLTTLSSGNTIYF. In DNA, the CDR3 is TGCGCCAGCAGCTTAACAACCTTATCCTCTGGAAACACCATATATTTT. This rearrangement joins TRBV5-1 to TRBJ1-3, with D uncertain. Germline V gene data show CDR1 as SGHRS and CDR2 as YFSETQ. V was trimmed by 2 bases and J by 0 bases, leaving 12 bases between them. CDR3 length: 16 amino acids. The full variable domain, with the rest looked up from reference TRBV5-1 and TRBJ1-3, is KAGVTQTPRYLIKTRGQQVTLSCSPISGHRSVSWYQQTPGQGLQFLFEYFSETQRNKGNFPGRFSGRQFSNSRSEMNVSTLELGDSALYLCASSLTTLSSGNTIYFGEGSWLTVV.

V gene TRBV20-1 combines with J gene TRBJ2-1; maybe TRBD2 (7 bases). Germline V lookup: CDR1 DFQATT, CDR2 SNEGSKA (reference sequence). V was cut by 8 bases and J by 6 bases, with 11 bases left in between. The CDR3 is made up of 11 amino acids. In nucleotides, the CDR3 is TGCAGTCTGGGAGGGGGCAATGAGCAGTTCTTC. It specifies CSLGGGNEQFF.